What follows are 10 T cell receptor beta chains derived from one specimen sequenced in a study of regulatory T cells in long-lasting Graves disease. The time point was: persistent/refractory GD, antithyroid drugs over 5 years with positive TRAb. TCR sequences were obtained from RNA taken from PBMCs. With iRepertoire HTBI primers and Arm-PCR of CDR3 regions, TCR beta libraries were built. TCRdb re-derived calls from the multiplex PCR reads in MiXCR, one entry per CDR3 protein. The sample has approximately 400,000 distinct CDR3 sequences, 23% seen once. Specimen: peripheral blood mononuclear cells (PBMCs), collected when the disease was refractory, from a patient treated with antithyroid drugs. These receptor sequences come from a woman between 35 and 50 years old with Graves disease.

This rearrangement joins TRBV5-1 to TRBJ2-3; TRBD2 agrees at 7 bases. The J segment lost 5 bases and the V segment lost 6 bases, leaving 12 bases of the junction unmatched. Germline V gene sequence: CDR1 SGHRS, CDR2 YFSETQ. The CDR3 is 15 amino acids. CDR3 DNA: TGCGCCAGCACCTCTGCCGGGAGGAGCGTAGATACGCAGTATTTT. Translating it yields CASTSAGRSVDTQYF.

This clonotype has ten or more counts. In DNA form, the CDR3 reads TGTGCCAGCACCCCGGGACATATGAACACTGAAGCTTTCTTT. This sequence encodes CASTPGHMNTEAFF. This chain links TRBV6-1 with TRBJ1-1, with a possible D match to TRBD1 (6 bases). Trimming left V 7 bases short and J 0 bases short, with 12 bases between. The CDR3 loop spans 14 amino acids. Germline CDR1 MNHNS, CDR2 SASEGT.

The V gene is TRBV30, the J gene TRBJ1-5, with D perhaps TRBD1 (5 bases). The V end was cut by 2 bases, the J end by 8 bases, with 13 bases between. This CDR3 region has 13 residues. CDR1 GTSNPN and CDR2 SVGIG come from the germline V gene (reference sequence). The CDR3, as DNA: TGTGCCTGGAGTTGGGAGGGGTCGGAGCCCCAGCATTTT. It specifies CAWSWEGSEPQHF.

This clonotype was seen at least ten times. The rearrangement links TRBV3-1 to TRBJ2-5; D gene ambiguous. The CDR3 has 13 residues. Germline loops: CDR1 LGHDT, CDR2 YNNKEL (reference sequence). Trimming took off 0 bases at V and 4 bases at J, with 6 bases between the two ends. The CDR3 loop reads CASSQDSVETQYF. As DNA, the CDR3 is TGTGCCAGCAGCCAAGATTCGGTAGAGACCCAGTACTTC.

V is TRBV4-1 and J is TRBJ1-2; D remains ambiguous. Germline V gene lookup returns CDR1 MGHRA and CDR2 YSYEKL. The CDR3 totals 16 residues. Trimming left V 1 base short and J 2 bases short, with 14 bases between. The CDR3: CASSQVVPLPNYGYTF. The CDR3 DNA sequence: TGCGCCAGCAGCCAAGTAGTCCCCCTGCCGAACTATGGCTACACCTTC.

The chain combines TRBV7-9 with TRBJ1-1, with 8 positions matching TRBD1. V dropped 1 base and J dropped 5; count of bases not matched to a gene: 9. Per germline, CDR1 SEHNR and CDR2 FQNEAQ (reference sequence). The length of the CDR3 is 16 residues. As DNA, the CDR3 is TGTGCCAGCAGCTTAGGAGCAGGGGGCGAAAGAACTGAAGCTTTCTTT. It is translated as CASSLGAGGERTEAFF.

The chain joins TRBV20-1 to TRBJ2-5; D possibly matches TRBD1 or TRBD2 (6 bases each). The CDR3 sequence is 13 residues long. Per germline, CDR1 DFQATT and CDR2 SNEGSKA (reference sequence). Deletions cut 6 bases from V and 1 base from J, with 12 bases between. This chain's CDR3 is CSATTGAQETQYF. The CDR3 DNA reads TGCAGTGCGACGACGGGGGCCCAAGAGACCCAGTACTTC.

This clonotype was found many times. The chain has TRBV29-1 and TRBJ2-7; 13 nucleotides match TRBD2. Germline CDR1 and CDR2: SQVTM and ANQGSEA. V was pared by 1 base and J by 2 bases, with 5 bases of the junction left unmatched. The CDR3 length is 16 residues. In DNA form, the CDR3 reads TGCAGCGTTGAAGGGACTAGCGGGAGTAGCGCCTACGAGCAGTACTTC. Translation gives CSVEGTSGSSAYEQYF.

This clonotype was recorded many times. This sequence joins TRBV6-2 or TRBV6-3 and TRBJ1-1; D is possibly TRBD1 (5 bases). V was shortened by 5 bases and J by 5 bases, with 15 bases between the two germline ends. The CDR3 loop spans 14 amino acids. CDR1 and CDR2 from the germline V gene are MNHEY and SVGEGT. CDR3 coding DNA: TGTGCCAGCAGTGAGATGAGGGGACGAACTGAAGCTTTCTTT. Translated, it gives CASSEMRGRTEAFF.

The rearrangement uses TRBV5-5 and TRBJ2-1; D remains unclear. V was pared by 1 base and J by 4 bases, with 12 bases between. CDR1 is SGHKS, CDR2 YYEKEE, per germline (reference sequence). CDR3 length equals 15 residues. CDR3 sequence: CASSLSRTNYNEQFF. Written as DNA, the CDR3 is TGTGCCAGCAGCTTGTCCAGGACCAATTACAATGAGCAGTTCTTC.